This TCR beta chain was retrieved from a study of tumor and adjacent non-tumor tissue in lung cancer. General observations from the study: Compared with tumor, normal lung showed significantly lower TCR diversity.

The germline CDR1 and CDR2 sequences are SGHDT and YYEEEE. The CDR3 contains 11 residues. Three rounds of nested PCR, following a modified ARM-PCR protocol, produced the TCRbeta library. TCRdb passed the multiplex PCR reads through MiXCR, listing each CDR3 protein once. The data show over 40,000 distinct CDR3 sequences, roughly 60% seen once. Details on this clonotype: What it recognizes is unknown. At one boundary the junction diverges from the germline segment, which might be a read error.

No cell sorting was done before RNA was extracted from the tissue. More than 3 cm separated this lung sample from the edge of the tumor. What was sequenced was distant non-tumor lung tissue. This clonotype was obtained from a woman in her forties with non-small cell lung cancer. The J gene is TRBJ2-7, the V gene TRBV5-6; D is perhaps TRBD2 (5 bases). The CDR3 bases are TGTGTCAGCAGCTCGACGAGGGAGCAATACTTC. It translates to CVSSSTREQYF.